These 4 T cell receptor beta chains share one sample of origin, sequenced in a study of cytomegalovirus exposure and HLA in healthy donors. In the PCR, 60 Vbeta and 13 Jbeta primers were used. Profiling relied on immunoSEQ multiplex PCR, and the TCRdb table lists in-frame clones only, not all of them. The data show 150,000 to 200,000 clones, approximately 70% seen once. Sequences were obtained from PBMCs. These receptors all come from a woman in her thirties in good health and CMV-seronegative.

The CDR3 sequence is CASSFGGGASEQFF. Written as DNA, the CDR3 is TGTGCCAGCAGCTTTGGCGGGGGGGCCAGTGAGCAGTTCTTC. V is TRBV7-2 and J is TRBJ2-1, with TRBD2 matching 9 bases. V lost 3 bases and J lost 9; bases outside the gene matches: 6. Germline V gene lookup returns CDR1 SGHTA and CDR2 FQGNSA. The CDR3 loop spans 14 amino acids.

The rearrangement links TRBV7-2 to TRBJ2-3, with D maybe TRBD1 (5 bases). With 1 base removed from V and 1 base from J, the gap between germline ends came to 9 bases. Germline CDR1 and CDR2: SGHTA and FQGNSA. The CDR3 consists of 15 residues. The CDR3 protein is CASSLEGRGTDTQYF. The DNA for the CDR3 is TGTGCCAGCAGCTTAGAAGGCAGGGGCACAGATACGCAGTATTTT.

The CDR3 DNA reads as TGTGCCAGCAGCTTAGGTGTCAGTCCCTACGAGCAGTACTTC. Its protein product is CASSLGVSPYEQYF. The chain employs TRBV7-9 and TRBJ2-7; D is unclear. The germline CDR1 and CDR2 sequences are SEHNR and FQNEAQ (reference sequence). The germline V and J ends were trimmed by 1 base and 2 bases, with 9 bases remaining between them. The CDR3 covers 14 residues.

In its sample, this clone was seen once. CDR3 in DNA: TGTGCCAGCTCACCAACAGGGAGCCACGAGCAGTACTTC. Translated, it gives CASSPTGSHEQYF. V is TRBV18 and J is TRBJ2-7; weak D call: TRBD1 (6 bases). The CDR3 sequence is 13 residues long. Looked up from germline, CDR1 is KGHSH and CDR2 is LQKENI. The ends were cut back, 2 bases at V and 5 bases at J, with 10 bases in the middle.